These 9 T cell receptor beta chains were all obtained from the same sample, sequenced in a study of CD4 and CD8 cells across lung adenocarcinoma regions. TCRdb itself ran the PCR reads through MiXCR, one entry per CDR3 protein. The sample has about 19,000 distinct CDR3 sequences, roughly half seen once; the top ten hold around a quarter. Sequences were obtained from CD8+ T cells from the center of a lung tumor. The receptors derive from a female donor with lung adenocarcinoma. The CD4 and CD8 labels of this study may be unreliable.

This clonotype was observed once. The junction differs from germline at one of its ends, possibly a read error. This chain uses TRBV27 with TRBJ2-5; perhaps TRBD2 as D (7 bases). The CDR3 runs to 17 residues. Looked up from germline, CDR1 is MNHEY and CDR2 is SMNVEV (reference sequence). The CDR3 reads CASSPGGGGRDQETQYF. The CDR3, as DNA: TGTGCCAGCAGTCCGGGGGGAGGGGGGCGTGACCAAGAGACGCAGTACTTC.

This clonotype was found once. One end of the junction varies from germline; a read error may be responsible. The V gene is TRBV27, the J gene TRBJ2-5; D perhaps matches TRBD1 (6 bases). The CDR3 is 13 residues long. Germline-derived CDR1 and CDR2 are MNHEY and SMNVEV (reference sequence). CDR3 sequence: CGSRGRVQETQYF. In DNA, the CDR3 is TGTGGCAGCAGGGGCCGTGTCCAAGAGACTCAGTACTTC.

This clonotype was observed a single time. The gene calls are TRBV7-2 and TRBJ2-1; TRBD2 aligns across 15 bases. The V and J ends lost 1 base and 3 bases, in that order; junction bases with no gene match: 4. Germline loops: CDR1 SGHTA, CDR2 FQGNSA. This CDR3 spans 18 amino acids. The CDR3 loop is CASSLEGTSGRFYNEQFF. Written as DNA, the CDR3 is TGTGCCAGCAGCTTAGAAGGGACTAGCGGGAGGTTCTACAATGAGCAGTTCTTC. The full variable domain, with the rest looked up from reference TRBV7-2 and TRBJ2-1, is GAGVSQSPSNKVTEKGKDVELRCDPISGHTALYWYRQSLGQGLEFLIYFQGNSAPDKSGLPSDRFSAERTGGSVSTLTIQRTQQEDSAVYLCASSLEGTSGRFYNEQFFGPGTRLTVL.

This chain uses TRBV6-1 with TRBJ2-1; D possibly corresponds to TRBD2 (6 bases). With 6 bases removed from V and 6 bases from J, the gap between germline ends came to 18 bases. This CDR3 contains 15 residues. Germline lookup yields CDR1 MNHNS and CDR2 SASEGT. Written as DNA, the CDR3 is TGTGCCAGCAGCGGCTCGGGAGTTTCGTCCAATGAGCAGTTCTTC. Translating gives CASSGSGVSSNEQFF.

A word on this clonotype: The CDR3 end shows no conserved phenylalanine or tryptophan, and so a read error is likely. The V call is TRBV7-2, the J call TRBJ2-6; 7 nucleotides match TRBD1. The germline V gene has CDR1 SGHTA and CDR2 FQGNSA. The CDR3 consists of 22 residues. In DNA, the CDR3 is TGTGCCAGCAGCTTAGGAAACCGGGACAGACAGAAAAGTAGCTCTGGGGCCGACGTCCTGACTCTC. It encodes CASSLGNRDRQKSSSGADVLTL.

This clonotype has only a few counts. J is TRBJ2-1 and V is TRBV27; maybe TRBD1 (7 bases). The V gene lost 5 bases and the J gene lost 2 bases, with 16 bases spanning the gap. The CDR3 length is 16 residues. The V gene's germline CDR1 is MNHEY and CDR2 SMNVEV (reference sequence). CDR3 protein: CASSPRQGGAYNEQFF. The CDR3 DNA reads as TGTGCCAGCAGTCCTCGGCAGGGGGGCGCCTACAATGAGCAGTTCTTC.

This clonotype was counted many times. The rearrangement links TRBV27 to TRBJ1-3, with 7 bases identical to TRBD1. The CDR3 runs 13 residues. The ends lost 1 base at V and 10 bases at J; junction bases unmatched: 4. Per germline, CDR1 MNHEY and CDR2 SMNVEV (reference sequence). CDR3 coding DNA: TGTGCCAGCAGTTTATTAGGGGGCGGGACCATATATTTT. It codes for CASSLLGGGTIYF.

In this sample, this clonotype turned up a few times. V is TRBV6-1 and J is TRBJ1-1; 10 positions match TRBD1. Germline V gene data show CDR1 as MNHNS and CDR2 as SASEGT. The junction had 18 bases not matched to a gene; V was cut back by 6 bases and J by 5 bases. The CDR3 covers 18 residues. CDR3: CASRELPGQGPSGTEAFF. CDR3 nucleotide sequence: TGTGCCAGCAGAGAACTCCCGGGACAGGGGCCGTCTGGGACTGAAGCTTTCTTT.

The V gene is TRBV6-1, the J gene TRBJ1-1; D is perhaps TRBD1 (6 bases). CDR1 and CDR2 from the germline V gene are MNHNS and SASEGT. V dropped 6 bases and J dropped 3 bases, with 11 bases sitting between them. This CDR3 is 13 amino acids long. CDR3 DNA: TGTGCCAGCAGCTTGACAGGCCACACTGAAGCTTTCTTT. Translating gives CASSLTGHTEAFF.